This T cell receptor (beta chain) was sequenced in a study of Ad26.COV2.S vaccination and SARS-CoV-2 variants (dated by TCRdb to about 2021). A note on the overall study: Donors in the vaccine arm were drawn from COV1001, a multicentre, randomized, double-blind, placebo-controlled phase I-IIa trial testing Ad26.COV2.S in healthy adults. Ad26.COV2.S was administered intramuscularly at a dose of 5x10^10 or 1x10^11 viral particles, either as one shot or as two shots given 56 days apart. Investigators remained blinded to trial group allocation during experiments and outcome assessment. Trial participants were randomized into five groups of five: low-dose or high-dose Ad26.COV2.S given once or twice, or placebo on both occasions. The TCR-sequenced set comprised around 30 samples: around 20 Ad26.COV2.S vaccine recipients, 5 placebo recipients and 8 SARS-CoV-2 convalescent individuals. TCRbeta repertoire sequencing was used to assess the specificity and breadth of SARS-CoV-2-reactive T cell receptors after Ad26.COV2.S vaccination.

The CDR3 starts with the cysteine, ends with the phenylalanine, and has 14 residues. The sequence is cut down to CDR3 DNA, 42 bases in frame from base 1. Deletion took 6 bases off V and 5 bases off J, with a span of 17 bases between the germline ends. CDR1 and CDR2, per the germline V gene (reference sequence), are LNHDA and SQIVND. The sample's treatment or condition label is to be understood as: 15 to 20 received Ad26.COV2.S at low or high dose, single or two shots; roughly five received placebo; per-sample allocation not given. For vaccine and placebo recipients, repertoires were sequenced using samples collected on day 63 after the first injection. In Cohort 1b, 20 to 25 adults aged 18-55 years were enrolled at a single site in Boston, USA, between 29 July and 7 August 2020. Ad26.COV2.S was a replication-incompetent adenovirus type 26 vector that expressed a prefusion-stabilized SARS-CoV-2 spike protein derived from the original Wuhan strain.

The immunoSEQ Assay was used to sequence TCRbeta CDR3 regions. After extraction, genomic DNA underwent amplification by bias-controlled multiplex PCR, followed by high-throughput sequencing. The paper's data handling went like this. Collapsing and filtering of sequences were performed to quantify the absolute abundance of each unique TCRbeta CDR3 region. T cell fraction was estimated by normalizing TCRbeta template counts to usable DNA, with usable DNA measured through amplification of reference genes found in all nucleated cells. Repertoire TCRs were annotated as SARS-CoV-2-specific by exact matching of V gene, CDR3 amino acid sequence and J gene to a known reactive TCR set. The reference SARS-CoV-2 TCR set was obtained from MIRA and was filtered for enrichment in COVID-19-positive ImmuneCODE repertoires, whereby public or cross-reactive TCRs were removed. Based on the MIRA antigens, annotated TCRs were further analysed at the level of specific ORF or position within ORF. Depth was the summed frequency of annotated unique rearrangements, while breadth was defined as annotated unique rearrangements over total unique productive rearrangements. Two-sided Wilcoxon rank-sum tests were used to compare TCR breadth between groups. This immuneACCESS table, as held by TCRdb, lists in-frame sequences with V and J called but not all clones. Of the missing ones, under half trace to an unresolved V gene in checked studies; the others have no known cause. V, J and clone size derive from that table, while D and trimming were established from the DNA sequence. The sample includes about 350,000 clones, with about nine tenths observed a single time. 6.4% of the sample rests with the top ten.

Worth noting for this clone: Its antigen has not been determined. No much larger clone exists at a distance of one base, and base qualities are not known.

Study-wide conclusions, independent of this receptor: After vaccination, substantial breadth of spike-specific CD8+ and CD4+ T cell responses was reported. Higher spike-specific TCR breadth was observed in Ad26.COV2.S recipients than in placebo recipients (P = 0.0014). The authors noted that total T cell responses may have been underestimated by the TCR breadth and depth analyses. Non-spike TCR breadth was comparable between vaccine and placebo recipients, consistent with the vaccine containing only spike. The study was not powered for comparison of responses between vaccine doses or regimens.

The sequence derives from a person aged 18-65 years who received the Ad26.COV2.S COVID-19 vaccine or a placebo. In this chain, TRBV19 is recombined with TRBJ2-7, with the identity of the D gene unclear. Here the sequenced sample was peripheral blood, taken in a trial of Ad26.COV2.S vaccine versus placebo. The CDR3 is CASSPSDFAHEQYF. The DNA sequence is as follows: TGTGCCAGTAGCCCCAGTGATTTTGCCCACGAGCAGTACTTC.